The following is a T cell receptor beta chain sequence with its context. Its antigen is not identified. It was with 60 Vbeta and 13 Jbeta primers that the PCR ran. In the original workflow: In a later analysis, some 11 million of approximately 80 million unique beta chains occurred in at least two donors. Profiling relied on immunoSEQ multiplex PCR, and the TCRdb table lists in-frame clones only, not all of them. The D gene and trimming were derived from the DNA, and the V and J assignments and clone size from that table. The sample table sets out about 130,000 clones. These data come from a study of cytomegalovirus exposure and HLA in healthy donors. The CDR3 covers 14 residues. Germline CDR1 reads SEHNR; CDR2 reads FQNEAQ (reference sequence). The V and J ends lost 5 bases and 0 bases respectively, with 7 bases between them. The study's findings and limits: In an earlier analysis, about 87% or about 30%: the productive usage of most TCR beta V segments.

There were likely unrecorded immune exposures, though donors were nominally healthy when sampled. The sample taken for sequencing was PBMCs. The sequence was obtained from a woman aged 35 to 49 in good health and CMV-seronegative. The genes are TRBV7-9 and TRBJ2-2; D gene unclear. The CDR3 sequence: CASSPVANTGELFF. Here the CDR3 DNA reads TGTGCCAGCAGCCCCGTAGCGAACACCGGGGAGCTGTTTTTT.